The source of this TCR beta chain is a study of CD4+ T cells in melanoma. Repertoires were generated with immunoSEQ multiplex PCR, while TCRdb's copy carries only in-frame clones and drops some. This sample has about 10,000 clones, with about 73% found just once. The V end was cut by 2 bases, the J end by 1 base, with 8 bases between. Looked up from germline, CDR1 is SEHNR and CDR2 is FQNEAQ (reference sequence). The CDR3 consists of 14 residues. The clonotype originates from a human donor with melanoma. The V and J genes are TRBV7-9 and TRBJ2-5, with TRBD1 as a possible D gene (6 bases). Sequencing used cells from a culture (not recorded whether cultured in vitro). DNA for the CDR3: TGTGCCAGCAGCTTATCGACAGGCCAAGAGACCCAGTACTTC. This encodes CASSLSTGQETQYF.